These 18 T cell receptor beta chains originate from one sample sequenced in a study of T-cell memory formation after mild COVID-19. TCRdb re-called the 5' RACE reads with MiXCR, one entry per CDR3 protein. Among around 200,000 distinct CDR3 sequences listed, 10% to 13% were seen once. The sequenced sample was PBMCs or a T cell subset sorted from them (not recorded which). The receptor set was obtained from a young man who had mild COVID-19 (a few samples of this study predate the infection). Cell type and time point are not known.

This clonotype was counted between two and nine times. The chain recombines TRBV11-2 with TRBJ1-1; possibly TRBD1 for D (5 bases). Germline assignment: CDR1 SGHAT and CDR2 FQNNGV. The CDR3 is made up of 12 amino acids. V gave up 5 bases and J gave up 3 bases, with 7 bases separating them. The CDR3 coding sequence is TGTGCCAGCAGCGCCAGGGACACTGAAGCTTTCTTT. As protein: CASSARDTEAFF.

The CDR3 region is CASSLRQGGFHF. The CDR3 DNA follows: TGTGCCAGCAGTTTACGACAGGGTGGGTTCCACTTT. The chain has TRBV28 and TRBJ1-6; 7 bases are shared with TRBD1. The length of the CDR3 is 12 residues. CDR1 and CDR2 from the germline V gene are MDHEN and SYDVKM. V trimming: 2 bases; J trimming: 17 bases; junction bases outside the gene matches: 6.

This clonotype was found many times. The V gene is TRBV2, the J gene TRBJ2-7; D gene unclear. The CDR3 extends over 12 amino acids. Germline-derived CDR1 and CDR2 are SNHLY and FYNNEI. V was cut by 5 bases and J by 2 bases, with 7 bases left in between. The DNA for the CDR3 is TGTGCCAGCAGTCTGGATCCCTACGAGCAGTACTTC. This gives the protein CASSLDPYEQYF.

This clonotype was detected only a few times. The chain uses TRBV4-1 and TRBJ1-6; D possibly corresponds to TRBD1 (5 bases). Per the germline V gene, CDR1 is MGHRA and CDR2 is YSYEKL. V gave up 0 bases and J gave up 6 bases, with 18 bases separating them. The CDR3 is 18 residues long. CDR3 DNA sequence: TGCGCCAGCAGCCAAGATATCGACATCCAAAGGGGTAATTCACCCCTCCACTTT. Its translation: CASSQDIDIQRGNSPLHF.

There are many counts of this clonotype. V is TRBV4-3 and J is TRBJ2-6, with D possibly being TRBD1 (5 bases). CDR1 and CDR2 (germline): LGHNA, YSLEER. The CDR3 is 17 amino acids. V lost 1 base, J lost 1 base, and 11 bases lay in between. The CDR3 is CASSQAARASGANVLTF. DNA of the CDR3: TGCGCCAGCAGCCAAGCCGCCAGGGCGTCTGGGGCCAACGTCCTGACTTTC.

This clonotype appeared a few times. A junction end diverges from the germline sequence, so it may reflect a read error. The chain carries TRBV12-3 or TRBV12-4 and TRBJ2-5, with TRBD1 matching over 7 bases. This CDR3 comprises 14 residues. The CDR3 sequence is CASSSRTGQESQYF. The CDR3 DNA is TGTGCCAGCAGTTCCCGGACAGGCCAAGAGAGCCAGTACTTC.

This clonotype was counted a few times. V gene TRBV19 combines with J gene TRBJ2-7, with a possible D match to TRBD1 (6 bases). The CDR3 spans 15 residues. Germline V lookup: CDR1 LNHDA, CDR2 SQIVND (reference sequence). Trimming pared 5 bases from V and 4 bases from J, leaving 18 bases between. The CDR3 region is CASSAPGHRSYEQYF. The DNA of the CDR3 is TGTGCCAGTAGTGCTCCGGGACACCGCTCTTACGAGCAGTACTTC.

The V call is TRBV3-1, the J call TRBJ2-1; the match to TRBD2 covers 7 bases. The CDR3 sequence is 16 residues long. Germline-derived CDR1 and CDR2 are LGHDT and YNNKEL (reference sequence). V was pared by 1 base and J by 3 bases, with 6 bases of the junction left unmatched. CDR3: CASSQASSGNYNEQFF. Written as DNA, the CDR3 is TGTGCCAGCAGCCAAGCTTCTAGCGGAAACTACAATGAGCAGTTCTTC.

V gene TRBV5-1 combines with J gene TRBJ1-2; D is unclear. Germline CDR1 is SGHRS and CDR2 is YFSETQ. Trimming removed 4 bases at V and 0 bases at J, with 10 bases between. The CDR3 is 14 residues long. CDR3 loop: CASSPRQTNYGYTF. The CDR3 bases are TGCGCCAGCAGCCCACGCCAAACTAACTATGGCTACACCTTC.

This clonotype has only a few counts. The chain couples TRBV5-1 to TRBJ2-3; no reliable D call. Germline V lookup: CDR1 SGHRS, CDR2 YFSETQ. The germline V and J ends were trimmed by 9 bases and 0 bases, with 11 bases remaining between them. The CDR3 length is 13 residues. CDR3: CATANRSTDTQYF. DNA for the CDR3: TGCGCCACGGCCAACCGGAGCACAGATACGCAGTATTTT.

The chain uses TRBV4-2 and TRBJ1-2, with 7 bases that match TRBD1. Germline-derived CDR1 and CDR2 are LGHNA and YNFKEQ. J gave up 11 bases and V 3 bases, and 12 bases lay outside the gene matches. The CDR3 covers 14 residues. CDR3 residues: CASSQGGQGVGYTF. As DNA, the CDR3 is TGTGCCAGCAGCCAGGGGGGGCAGGGGGTTGGGTACACCTTC.

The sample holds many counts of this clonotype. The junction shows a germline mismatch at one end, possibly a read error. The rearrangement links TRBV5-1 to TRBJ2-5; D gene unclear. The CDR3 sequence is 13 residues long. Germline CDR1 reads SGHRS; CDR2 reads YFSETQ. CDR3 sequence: CASSFNPQETQYF. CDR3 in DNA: TGTGCCAGCAGCTTTAATCCCCAAGAGACCCAGTACTTC.

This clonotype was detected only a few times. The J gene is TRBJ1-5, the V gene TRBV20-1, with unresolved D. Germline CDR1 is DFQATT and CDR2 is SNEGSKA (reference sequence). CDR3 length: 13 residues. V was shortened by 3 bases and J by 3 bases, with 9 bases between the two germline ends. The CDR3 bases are TGCAGTGCTAGGAAACAGATCAATCAGCCCCAGCATTTT. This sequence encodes CSARKQINQPQHF.

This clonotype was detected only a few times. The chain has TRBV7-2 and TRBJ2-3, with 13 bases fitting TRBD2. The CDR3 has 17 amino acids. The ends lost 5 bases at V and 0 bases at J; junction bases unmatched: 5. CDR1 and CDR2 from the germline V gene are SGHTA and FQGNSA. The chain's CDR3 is CASSIGLAGASTDTQYF. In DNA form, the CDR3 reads TGTGCCAGCAGCATAGGACTAGCGGGGGCAAGCACAGATACGCAGTATTTT.

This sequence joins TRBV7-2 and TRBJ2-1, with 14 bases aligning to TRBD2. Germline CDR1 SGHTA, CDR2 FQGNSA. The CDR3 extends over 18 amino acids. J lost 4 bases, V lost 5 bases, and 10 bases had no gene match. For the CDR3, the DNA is TGTGCCAGCAGCCCACTTGGGACTAGCGGGGGCCTGTACAATGAGCAGTTCTTC. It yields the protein CASSPLGTSGGLYNEQFF. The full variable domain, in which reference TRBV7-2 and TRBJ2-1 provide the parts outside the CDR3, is GAGVSQSPSNKVTEKGKDVELRCDPISGHTALYWYRQSLGQGLEFLIYFQGNSAPDKSGLPSDRFSAERTGGSVSTLTIQRTQQEDSAVYLCASSPLGTSGGLYNEQFFGPGTRLTVL.

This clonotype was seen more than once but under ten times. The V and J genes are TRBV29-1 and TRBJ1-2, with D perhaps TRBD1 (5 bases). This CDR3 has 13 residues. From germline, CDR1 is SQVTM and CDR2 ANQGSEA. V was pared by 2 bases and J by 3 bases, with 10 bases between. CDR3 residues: CSVETGWDYGYTF. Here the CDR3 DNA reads TGCAGCGTTGAAACAGGTTGGGACTATGGCTACACCTTC.

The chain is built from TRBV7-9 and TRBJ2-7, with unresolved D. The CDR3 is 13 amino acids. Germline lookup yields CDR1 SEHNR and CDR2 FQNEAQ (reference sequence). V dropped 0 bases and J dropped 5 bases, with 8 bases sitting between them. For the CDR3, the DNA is TGTGCCAGCAGCTTAGCCGGATCCCACGAGCAGTACTTC. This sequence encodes CASSLAGSHEQYF.

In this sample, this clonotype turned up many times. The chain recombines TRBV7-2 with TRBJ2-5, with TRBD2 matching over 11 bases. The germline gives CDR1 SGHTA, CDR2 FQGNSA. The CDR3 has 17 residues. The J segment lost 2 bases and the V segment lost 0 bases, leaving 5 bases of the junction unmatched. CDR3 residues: CASSLASASGGQETQYF. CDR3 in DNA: TGTGCCAGCAGCTTAGCTTCGGCTAGCGGGGGGCAAGAGACCCAGTACTTC.